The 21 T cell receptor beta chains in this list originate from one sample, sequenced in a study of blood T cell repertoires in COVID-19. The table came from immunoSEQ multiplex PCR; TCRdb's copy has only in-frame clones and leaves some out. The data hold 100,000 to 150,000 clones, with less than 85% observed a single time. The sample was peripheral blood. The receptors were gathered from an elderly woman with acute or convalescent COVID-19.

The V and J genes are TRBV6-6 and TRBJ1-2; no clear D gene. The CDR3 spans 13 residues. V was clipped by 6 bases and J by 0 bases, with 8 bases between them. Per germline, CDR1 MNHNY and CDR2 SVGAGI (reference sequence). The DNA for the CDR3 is TGTGCCAGCAGACATGCTTCTAACTATGGCTACACCTTC. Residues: CASRHASNYGYTF.

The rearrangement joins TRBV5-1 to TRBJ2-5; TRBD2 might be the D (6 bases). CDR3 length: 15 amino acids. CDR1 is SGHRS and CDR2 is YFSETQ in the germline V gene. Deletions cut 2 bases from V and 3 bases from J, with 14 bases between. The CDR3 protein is CASSFSGGTEETQYF. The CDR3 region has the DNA TGCGCCAGCAGCTTCTCAGGCGGGACGGAAGAGACCCAGTACTTC.

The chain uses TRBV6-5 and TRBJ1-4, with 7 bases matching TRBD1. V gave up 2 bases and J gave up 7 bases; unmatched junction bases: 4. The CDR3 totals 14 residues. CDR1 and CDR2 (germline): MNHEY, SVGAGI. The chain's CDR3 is CASSYDRVVEKLFF. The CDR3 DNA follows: TGTGCCAGCAGTTACGACAGGGTGGTTGAAAAACTGTTTTTT.

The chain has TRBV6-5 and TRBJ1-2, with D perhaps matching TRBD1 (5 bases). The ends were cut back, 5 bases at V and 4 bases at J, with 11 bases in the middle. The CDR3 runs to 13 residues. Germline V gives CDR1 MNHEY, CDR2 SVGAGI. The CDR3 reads CASSTDSVYGYTF. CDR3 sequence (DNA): TGTGCCAGCAGTACCGACAGCGTCTATGGCTACACCTTC.

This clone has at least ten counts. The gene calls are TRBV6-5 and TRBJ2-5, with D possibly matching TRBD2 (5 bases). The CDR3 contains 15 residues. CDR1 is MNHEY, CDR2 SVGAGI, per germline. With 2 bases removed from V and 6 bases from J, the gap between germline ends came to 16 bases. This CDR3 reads CASSYDRSSLKTQYF. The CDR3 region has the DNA TGTGCCAGCAGTTACGACCGATCTAGCCTGAAGACCCAGTACTTC.

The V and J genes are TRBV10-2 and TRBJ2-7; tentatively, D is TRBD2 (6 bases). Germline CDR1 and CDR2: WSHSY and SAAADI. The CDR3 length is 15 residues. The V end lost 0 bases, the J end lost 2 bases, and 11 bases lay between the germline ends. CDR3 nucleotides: TGCGCCAGCAGTGAGTCGGCGGGGCGCACCTACGAGCAGTACTTC. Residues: CASSESAGRTYEQYF.

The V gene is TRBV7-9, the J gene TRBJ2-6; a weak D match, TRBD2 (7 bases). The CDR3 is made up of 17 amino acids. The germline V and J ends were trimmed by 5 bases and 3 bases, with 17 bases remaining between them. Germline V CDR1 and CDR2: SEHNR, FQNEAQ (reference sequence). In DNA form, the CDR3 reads TGTGCCAGCAGCCAAAGCGCCGGGGGGCATGGGGCCAACGTCCTGACTTTC. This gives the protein CASSQSAGGHGANVLTF. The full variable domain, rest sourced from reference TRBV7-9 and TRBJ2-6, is DTGVSQNPRHKITKRGQNVTFRCDPISEHNRLYWYRQTLGQGPEFLTYFQNEAQLEKSRLLSDRFSAERPKGSFSTLEIQRTEQGDSAMYLCASSQSAGGHGANVLTFGAGSRLTVL.

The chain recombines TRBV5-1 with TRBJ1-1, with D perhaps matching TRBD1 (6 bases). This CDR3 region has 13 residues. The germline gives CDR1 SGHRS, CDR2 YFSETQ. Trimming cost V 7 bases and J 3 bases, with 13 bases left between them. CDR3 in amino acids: CASPDRRYTEAFF. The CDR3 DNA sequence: TGCGCCAGCCCCGACAGGAGGTACACTGAAGCTTTCTTT.

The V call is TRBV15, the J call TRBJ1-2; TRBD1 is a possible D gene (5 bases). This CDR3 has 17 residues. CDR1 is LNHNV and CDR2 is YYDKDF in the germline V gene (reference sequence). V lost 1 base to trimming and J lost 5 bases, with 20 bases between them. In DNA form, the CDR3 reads TGTGCCACCAGCAGAGGAAAGACAGCTATTGGCCGGTATGGCTACACCTTC. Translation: CATSRGKTAIGRYGYTF.

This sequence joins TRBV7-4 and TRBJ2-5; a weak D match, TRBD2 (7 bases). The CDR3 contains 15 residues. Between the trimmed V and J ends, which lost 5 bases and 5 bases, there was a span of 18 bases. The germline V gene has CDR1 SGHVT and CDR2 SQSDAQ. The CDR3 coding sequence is TGTGCCAGCAGCCCCCGAGGGGGGGGGTTTGAGACCCAGTACTTC. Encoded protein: CASSPRGGGFETQYF.

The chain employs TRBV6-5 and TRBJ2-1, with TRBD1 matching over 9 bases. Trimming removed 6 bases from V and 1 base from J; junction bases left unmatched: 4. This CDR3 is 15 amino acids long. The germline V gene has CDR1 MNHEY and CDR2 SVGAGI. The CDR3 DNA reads TGTGCCAGCAGAACCGGGACAGGGTCCTACAATGAGCAGTTCTTC. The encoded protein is CASRTGTGSYNEQFF.

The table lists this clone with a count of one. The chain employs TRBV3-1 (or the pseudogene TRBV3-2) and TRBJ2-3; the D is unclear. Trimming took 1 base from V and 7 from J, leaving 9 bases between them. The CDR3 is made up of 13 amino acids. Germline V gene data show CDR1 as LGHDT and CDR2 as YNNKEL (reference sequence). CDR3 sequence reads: CASSQARANTQYF. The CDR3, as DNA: TGTGCCAGCAGCCAAGCCCGCGCAAATACGCAGTATTTT.

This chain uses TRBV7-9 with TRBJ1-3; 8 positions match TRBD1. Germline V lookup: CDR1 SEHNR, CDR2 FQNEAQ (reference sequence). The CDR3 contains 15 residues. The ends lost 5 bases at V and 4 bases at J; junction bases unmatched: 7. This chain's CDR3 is CASSEGQEKGNTIYF. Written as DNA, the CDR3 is TGTGCCAGCAGCGAGGGACAGGAGAAGGGAAACACCATATATTTT.

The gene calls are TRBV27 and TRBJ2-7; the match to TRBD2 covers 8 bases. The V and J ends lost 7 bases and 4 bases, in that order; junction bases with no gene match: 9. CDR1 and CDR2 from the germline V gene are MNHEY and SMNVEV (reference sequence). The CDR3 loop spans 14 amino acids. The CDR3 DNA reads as TGTGCCAGCACCCCGGGGAGCGGGGGTTACGAGCAGTACTTC. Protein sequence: CASTPGSGGYEQYF.

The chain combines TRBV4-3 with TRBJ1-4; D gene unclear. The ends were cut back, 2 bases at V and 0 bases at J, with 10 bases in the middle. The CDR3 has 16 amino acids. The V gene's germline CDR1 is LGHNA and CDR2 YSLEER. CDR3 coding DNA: TGCGCCAGCAGCCAACTTTACAGCTCAACTAATGAAAAACTGTTTTTT. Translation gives CASSQLYSSTNEKLFF.

The CDR3 protein is CASSLGTGGYTIYF. In DNA form, the CDR3 reads TGTGCCAGCAGCTTAGGAACAGGGGGCTACACCATATATTTT. The chain combines TRBV7-9 with TRBJ1-3; 9 nucleotides agree with TRBD1. The CDR3 totals 14 residues. Germline V lookup: CDR1 SEHNR, CDR2 FQNEAQ (reference sequence). J lost 8 bases, V lost 1 base, and 3 bases had no gene match.

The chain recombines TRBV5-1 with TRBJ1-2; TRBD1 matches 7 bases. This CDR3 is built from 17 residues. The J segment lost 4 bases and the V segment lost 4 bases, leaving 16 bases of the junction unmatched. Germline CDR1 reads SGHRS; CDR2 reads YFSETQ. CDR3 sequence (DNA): TGCGCCAGCAGCCCATCCGGGACAGTTCAGGCGGGCTATGGCTACACCTTC. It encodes CASSPSGTVQAGYGYTF.

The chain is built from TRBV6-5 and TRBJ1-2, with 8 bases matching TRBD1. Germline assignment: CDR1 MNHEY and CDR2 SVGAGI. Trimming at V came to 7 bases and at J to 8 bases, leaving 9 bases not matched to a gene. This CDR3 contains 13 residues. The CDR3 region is CASTRSRGQGYTF. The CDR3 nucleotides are TGTGCCAGCACCCGAAGCAGGGGGCAAGGCTACACCTTC.

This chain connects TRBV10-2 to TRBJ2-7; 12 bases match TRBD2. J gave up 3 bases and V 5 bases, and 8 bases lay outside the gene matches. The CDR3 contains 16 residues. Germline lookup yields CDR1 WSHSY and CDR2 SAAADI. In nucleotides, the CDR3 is TGCGCCAGCAGTCCCGGACTAGCGGGATTCATCTACGAGCAGTACTTC. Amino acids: CASSPGLAGFIYEQYF.

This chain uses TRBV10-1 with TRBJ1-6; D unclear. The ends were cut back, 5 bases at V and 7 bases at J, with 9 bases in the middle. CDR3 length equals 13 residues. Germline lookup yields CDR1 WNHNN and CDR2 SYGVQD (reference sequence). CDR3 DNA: TGCGCCAGCAGTAAAGACTCGAATTCACCCCTCCACTTT. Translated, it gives CASSKDSNSPLHF.

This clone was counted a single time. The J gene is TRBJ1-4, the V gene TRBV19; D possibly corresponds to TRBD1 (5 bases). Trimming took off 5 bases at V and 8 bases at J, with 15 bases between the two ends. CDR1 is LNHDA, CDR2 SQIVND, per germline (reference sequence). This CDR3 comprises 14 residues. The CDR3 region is CASSLSRAGEKLFF. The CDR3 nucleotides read TGTGCCAGTAGTTTGTCCAGGGCAGGGGAAAAACTGTTTTTT.